This T cell receptor beta chain was identified in a study of vaccination effects on CD4 cells after COVID-19. Antigen-specific CD4+ T cell clonotypes were called by their expansion after viral peptide-pool culture in ViraFEST. The culture ran for 10 to 11 days, and then CD4+ T cells were isolated. By PCR, the person was confirmed to have had SARS-CoV-2 infection between March and December 2020. Germline V gives CDR1 MNHNY, CDR2 SVGAGI (reference sequence). CDR3 length: 12 amino acids. Trimming shortened V by 5 bases and J by 4 bases, and 6 bases separated the two germline ends. The assay was immunoSEQ multiplex PCR, and TCRdb's table has in-frame clones only and misses some. The table records about 45,000 clones, around 74% of them present only once. A remark on this clone: The antigen is not known.

V and J are TRBV6-6 and TRBJ1-3, with D unclear. The TCR comes from a human donor who had a prior SARS-CoV-2 infection. Source: CD4+ T cells from PBMCs cultured with a peptide pool, taken before COVID-19 vaccination. CDR3 sequence reads: CASSPGGNTIYF. As DNA, the CDR3 is TGTGCCAGCAGTCCAGGAGGAAACACCATATATTTT.